This T cell receptor (beta chain) was sequenced for a study of blood T cell repertoires in COVID-19. Assay: immunoSEQ multiplex PCR; the TCRdb copy retains only in-frame clones and omits some. The sample contains about 310,000 clones, 70% to 90% of which appear only once. The CDR3 runs 16 residues. The germline gives CDR1 SGHVS, CDR2 FNYEAQ. V lost 5 bases, J lost 2 bases, and 16 bases lay in between. Participants were aged roughly 18 to 89 years, lived in some 23 US areas, and enrolled virtually. Sequencing input: PBMCs or T cells enriched from blood (not recorded which). The TCR was taken from a woman aged 40 to 49 who had recovered from COVID-19. This chain joins TRBV7-6 and TRBJ1-5; a weak D match, TRBD1 (5 bases). This chain's CDR3 is CASSPWDWDGNQPQHF. As DNA, the CDR3 is TGTGCCAGCAGCCCGTGGGACTGGGACGGCAATCAGCCCCAGCATTTT.